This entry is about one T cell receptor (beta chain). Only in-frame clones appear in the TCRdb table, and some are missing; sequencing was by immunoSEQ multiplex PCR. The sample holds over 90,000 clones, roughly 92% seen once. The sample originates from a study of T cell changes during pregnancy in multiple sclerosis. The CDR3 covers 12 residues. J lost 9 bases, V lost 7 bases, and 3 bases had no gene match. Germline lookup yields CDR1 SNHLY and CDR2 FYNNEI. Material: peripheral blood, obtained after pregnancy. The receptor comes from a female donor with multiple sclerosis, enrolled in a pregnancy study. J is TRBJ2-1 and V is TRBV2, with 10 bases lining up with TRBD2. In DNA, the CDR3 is TGTGCCAGCACGCTAGCGGGAGCTGAGCAGTTCTTC. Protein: CASTLAGAEQFF.